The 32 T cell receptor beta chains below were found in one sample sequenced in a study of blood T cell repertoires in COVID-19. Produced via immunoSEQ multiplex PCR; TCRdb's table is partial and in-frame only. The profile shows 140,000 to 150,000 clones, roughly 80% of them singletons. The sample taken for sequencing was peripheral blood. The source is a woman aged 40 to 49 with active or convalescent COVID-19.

In nucleotides, the CDR3 is TGTGCCAGCAGAGGGGTCAATAATTCACCCCTCCACTTT. This sequence encodes CASRGVNNSPLHF. The V call is TRBV6-5, the J call TRBJ1-6, with D perhaps matching TRBD1 (5 bases). Trimming cost V 6 bases and J 5 bases, with 8 bases left between them. Germline V gene lookup returns CDR1 MNHEY and CDR2 SVGAGI. The CDR3 spans 13 residues.

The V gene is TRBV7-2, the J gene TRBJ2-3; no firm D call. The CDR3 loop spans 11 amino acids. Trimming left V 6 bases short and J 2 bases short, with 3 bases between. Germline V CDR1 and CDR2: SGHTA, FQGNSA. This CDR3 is CASRYTDTQYF. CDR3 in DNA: TGTGCCAGCAGGTACACAGATACGCAGTATTTT.

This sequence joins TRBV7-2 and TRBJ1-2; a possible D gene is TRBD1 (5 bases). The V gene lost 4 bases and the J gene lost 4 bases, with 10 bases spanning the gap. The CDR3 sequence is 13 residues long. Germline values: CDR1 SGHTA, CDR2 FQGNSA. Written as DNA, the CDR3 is TGTGCCAGCAGCTCCGGGGGTGGCTATGGCTACACCTTC. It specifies CASSSGGGYGYTF.

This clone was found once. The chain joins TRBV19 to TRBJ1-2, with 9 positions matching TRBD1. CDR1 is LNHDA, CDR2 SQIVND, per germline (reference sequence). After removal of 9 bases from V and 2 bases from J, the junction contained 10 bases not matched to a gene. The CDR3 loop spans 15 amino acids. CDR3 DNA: TGTGCCAGCGAACCATGGGGACAGGGCAACTATGGCTACACCTTC. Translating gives CASEPWGQGNYGYTF.

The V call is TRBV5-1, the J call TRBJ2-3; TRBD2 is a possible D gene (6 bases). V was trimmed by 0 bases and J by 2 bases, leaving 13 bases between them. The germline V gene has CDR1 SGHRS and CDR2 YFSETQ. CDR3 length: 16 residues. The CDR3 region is CASSLAGRGDTDTQYF. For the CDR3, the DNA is TGCGCCAGCAGCTTGGCCGGGCGGGGCGACACAGATACGCAGTATTTT.

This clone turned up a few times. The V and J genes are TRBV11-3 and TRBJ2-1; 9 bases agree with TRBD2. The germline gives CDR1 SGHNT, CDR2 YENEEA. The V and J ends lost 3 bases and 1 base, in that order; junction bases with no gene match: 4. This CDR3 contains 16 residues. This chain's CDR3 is CASSLTSGLSYNEQFF. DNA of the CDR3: TGTGCCAGCAGCTTGACTAGCGGACTTTCCTACAATGAGCAGTTCTTC.

CDR3 nucleotides: TGTGCCAGCAGTCCCCCCCCCGGGACAGGGGGCACTGAAGCTTTCTTT. Translating it yields CASSPPPGTGGTEAFF. The V and J genes are TRBV28 and TRBJ1-1, with 11 bases matching TRBD1. The CDR3 spans 16 residues. V was clipped by 5 bases and J by 4 bases; unmatched bases: 9. Germline CDR1 is MDHEN and CDR2 is SYDVKM.

The CDR3 sequence is CASTPVGLAGGGTDTQYF. CDR3 nucleotides: TGTGCCAGCACCCCCGTGGGGTTGGCGGGAGGCGGGACAGATACGCAGTATTTT. The chain uses TRBV28 and TRBJ2-3, with 8 bases lining up with TRBD2. The germline gives CDR1 MDHEN, CDR2 SYDVKM. The CDR3 totals 18 residues. Trimming cost V 7 bases and J 3 bases; bases outside gene matches: 18.

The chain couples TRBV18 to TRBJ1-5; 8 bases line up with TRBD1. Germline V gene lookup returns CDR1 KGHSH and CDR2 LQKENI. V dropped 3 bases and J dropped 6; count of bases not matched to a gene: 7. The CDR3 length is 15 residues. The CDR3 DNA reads TGTGCCAGCTCACCCGGGACAGGAAGAGGTCAGCCCCAGCATTTT. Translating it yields CASSPGTGRGQPQHF.

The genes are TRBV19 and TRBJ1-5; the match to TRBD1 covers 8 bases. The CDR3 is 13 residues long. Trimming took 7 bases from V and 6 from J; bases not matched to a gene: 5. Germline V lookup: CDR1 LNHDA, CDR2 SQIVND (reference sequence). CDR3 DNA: TGTGCCAGTACCCTGGACAGGGCTCAGCCCCAGCATTTT. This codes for CASTLDRAQPQHF.

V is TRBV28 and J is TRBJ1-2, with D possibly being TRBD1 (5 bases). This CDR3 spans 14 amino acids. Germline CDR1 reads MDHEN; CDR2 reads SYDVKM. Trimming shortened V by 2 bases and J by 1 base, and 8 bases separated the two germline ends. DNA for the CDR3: TGTGCCAGCAGTTTAGCCAGGGTTAACTATGGCTACACCTTC. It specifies CASSLARVNYGYTF.

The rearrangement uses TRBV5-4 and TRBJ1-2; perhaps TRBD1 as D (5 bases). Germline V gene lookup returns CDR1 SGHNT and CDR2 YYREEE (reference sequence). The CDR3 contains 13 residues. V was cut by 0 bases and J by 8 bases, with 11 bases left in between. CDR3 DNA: TGTGCCAGCAGCTTGGGGGGAGGGGAAGGCTACACCTTC. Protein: CASSLGGGEGYTF.

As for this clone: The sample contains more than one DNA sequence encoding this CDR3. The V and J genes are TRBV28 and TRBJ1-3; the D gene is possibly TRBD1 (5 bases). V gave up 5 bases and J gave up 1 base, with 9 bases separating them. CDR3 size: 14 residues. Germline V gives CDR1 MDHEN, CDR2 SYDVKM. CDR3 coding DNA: TGTGCCAGCAGTAGTCAGGGATCTGGAAACACCATATATTTT. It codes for CASSSQGSGNTIYF.

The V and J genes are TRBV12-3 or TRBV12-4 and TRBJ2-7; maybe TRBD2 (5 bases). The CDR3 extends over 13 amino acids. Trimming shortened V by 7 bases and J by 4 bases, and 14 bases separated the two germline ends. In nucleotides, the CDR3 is TGTGCCAGCACTTGGACGGGGAAATACGAGCAGTACTTC. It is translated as CASTWTGKYEQYF.

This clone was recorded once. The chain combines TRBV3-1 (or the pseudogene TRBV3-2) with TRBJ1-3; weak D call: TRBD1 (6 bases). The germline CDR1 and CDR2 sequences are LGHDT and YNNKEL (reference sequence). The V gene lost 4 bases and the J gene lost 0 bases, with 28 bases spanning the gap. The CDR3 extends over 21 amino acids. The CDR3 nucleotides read TGTGCCAGCAGCCGGACCGAGGTGGGGGCTATCGACCTGAGCTCTGGAAACACCATATATTTT. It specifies CASSRTEVGAIDLSSGNTIYF.

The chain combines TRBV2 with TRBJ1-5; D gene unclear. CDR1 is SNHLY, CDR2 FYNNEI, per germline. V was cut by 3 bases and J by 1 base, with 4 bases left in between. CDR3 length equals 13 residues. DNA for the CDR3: TGTGCCAGCAGTGAGGAGAGCAATCAGCCCCAGCATTTT. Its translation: CASSEESNQPQHF. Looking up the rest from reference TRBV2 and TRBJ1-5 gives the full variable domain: EPEVTQTPSHQVTQMGQEVILRCVPISNHLYFYWYRQILGQKVEFLVSFYNNEISEKSEIFDDQFSVERPDGSNFTLKIRSTKLEDSAMYFCASSEESNQPQHFGDGTRLSIL.

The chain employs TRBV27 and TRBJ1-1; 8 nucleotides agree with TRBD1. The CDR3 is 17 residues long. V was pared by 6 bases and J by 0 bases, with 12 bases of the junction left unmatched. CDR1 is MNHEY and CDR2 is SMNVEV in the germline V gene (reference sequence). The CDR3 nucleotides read TGTGCCAGCAGGCCCCTCAGGGGGCGCATAATGAACACTGAAGCTTTCTTT. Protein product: CASRPLRGRIMNTEAFF.

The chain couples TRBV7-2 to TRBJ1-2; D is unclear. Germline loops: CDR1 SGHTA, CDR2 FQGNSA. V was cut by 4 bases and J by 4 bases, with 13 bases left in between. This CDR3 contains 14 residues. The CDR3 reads CASSSQLGIYGYTF. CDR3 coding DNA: TGTGCCAGCAGCTCGCAACTCGGGATCTATGGCTACACCTTC.

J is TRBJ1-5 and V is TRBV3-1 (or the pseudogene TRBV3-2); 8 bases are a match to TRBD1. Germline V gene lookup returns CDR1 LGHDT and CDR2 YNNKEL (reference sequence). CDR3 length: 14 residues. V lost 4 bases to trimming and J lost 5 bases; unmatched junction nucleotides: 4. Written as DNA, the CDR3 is TGTGCCAGCAGCCGTAACAGGGGGGATCAGCCCCAGCATTTT. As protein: CASSRNRGDQPQHF.

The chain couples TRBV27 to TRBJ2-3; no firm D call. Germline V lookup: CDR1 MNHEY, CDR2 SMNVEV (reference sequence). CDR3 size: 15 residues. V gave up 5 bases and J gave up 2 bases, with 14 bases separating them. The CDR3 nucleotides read TGTGCCAGCAGTCTCCAAGGTACTATCACAGATACGCAGTATTTT. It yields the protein CASSLQGTITDTQYF.

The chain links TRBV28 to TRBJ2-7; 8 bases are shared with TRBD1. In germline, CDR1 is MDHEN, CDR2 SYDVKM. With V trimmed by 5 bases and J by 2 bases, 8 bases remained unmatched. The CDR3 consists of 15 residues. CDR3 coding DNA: TGTGCCAGCAGTACCGGACAGGGAATCCCCTACGAGCAGTACTTC. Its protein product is CASSTGQGIPYEQYF.

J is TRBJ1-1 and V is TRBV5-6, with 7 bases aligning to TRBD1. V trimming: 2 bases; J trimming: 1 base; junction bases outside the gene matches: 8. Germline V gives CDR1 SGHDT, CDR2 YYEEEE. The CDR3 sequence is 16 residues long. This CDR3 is CASSFTGASRNTEAFF. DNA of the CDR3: TGTGCCAGCAGCTTCACAGGGGCTTCAAGGAACACTGAAGCTTTCTTT.

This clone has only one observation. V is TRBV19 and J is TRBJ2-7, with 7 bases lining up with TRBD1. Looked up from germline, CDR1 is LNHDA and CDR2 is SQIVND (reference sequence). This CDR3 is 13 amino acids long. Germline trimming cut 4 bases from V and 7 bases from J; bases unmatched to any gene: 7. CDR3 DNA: TGTGCCAGTAGTAGCGGACAGGACGGAGAGCAGTACTTC. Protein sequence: CASSSGQDGEQYF.

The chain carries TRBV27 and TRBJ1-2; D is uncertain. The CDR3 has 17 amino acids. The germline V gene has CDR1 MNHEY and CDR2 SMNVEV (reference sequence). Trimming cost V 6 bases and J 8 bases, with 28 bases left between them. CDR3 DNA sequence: TGTGCCAGCAGCTTCCCAGGCGGGATCGCACTAACTATAGGCTACACCTTC. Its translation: CASSFPGGIALTIGYTF.

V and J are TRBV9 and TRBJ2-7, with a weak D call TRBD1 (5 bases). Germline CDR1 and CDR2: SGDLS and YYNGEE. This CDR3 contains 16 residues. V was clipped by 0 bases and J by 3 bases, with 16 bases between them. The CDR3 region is CASSVDGGAVSYEQYF. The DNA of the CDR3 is TGTGCCAGCAGCGTAGATGGTGGGGCGGTGAGCTACGAGCAGTACTTC.

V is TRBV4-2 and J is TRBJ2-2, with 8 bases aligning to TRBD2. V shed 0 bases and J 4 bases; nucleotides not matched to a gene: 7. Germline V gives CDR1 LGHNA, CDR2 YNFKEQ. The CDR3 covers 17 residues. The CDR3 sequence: CASSQELAGGGTGELFF. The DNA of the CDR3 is TGTGCCAGCAGCCAAGAGCTTGCGGGGGGCGGCACCGGGGAGCTGTTTTTT.

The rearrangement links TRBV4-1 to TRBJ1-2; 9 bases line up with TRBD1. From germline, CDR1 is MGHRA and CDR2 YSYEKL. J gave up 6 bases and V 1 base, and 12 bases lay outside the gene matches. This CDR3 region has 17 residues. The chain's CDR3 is CASSQGSLGQGLHGYTF. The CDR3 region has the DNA TGCGCCAGCAGCCAAGGTTCTTTGGGACAGGGTTTACATGGCTACACCTTC.

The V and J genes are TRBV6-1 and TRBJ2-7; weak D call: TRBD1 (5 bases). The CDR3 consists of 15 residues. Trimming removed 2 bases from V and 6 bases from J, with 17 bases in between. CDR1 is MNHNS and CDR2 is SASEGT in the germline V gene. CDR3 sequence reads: CASSEIFGQGSEQYF. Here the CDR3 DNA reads TGTGCCAGCAGTGAAATATTCGGGCAGGGATCCGAGCAGTACTTC.

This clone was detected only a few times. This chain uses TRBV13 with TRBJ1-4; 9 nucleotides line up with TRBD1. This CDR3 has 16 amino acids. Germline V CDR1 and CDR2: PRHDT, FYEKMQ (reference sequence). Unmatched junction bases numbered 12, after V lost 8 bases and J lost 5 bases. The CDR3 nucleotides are TGTGCCAGCTCCGAAAGAAAAGACAGGGGGAATGAAAAACTGTTTTTT. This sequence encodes CASSERKDRGNEKLFF. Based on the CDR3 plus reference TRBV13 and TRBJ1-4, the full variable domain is AAGVIQSPRHLIKEKRETATLKCYPIPRHDTVYWYQQGPGQDPQFLISFYEKMQSDKGSIPDRFSAQQFSDYHSELNMSSLELGDSALYFCASSERKDRGNEKLFFGSGTQLSVL.

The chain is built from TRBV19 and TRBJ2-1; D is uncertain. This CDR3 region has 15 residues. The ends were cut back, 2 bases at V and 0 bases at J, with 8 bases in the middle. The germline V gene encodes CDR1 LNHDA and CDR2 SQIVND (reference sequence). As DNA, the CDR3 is TGTGCCAGTAGTATACCGTTTTCCTCCTACAATGAGCAGTTCTTC. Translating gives CASSIPFSSYNEQFF.

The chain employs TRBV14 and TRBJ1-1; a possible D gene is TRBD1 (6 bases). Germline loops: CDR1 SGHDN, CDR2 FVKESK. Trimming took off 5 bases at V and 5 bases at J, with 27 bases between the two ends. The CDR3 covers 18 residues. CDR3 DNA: TGTGCCAGCAGCAGCCATTTTTTAACAGGGTATGGAACAACTGAAGCTTTCTTT. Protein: CASSSHFLTGYGTTEAFF.

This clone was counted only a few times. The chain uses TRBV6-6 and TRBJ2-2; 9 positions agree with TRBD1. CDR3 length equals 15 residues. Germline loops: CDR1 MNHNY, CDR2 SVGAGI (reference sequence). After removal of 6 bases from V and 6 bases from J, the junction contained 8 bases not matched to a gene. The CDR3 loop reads CASRRGQGTSGELFF. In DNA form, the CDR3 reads TGTGCCAGCAGGAGGGGACAGGGTACGTCCGGGGAGCTGTTTTTT.